One T cell receptor beta chain is described in this entry. The antigen it binds to is not known. One base away there is no much larger clone; base qualities are not given. The data originate from a study of T cell repertoires in chronic hepatitis B (dated 2019 in TCRdb). The library was obtained by the immunoSEQ multiplex PCR assay. TCRdb re-hosts the immuneACCESS table, in-frame sequences only. Its copies lack some clones; in the studies checked, an unresolved V gene accounts for under half of them, and the cause for the rest is not known. This sample holds 640 or so clones; around 82% were observed only once. The top ten clones comprise 15% to 20% of the sample. Inclusive of the bounding cysteine and phenylalanine, the CDR3 is 13 residues long. Left in the record is the CDR3 DNA by itself, 39 bases read in frame from the first base. From the germline V gene (reference sequence), CDR1 is LNHDA and CDR2 is SQIVND. V drops 6 bases and J drops 3 bases, leaving 12 bases in between.

The V and J segments used are TRBV19 and TRBJ2-7, and TRBD1 may be the D gene, going by 6 matching bases. The receptor comes from a human donor with chronic hepatitis B virus infection. The material sequenced was total CD8+ T cells from PBMCs. CDR3 loop: CASSWDTSYEQYF. The nucleotide sequence reads as follows: TGTGCCAGTAGCTGGGACACGAGCTACGAGCAGTACTTC.